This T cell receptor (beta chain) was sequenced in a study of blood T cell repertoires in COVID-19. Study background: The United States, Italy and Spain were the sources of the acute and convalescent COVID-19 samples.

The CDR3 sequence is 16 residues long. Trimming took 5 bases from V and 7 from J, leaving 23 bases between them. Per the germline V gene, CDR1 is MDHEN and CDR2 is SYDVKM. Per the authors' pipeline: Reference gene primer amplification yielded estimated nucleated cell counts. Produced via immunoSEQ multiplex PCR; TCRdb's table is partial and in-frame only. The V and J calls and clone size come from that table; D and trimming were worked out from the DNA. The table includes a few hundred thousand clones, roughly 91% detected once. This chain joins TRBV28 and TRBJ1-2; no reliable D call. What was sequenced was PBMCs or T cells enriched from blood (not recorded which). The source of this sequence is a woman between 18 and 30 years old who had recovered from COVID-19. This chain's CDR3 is CASSNSTRPSVGGYTF. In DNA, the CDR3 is TGTGCCAGCAGTAACTCCACGAGGCCTTCGGTAGGTGGCTACACCTTC.